This TCR beta chain emerged from a study of blood T cell repertoires in COVID-19. Overall study: There were acute and convalescent COVID-19 samples, and they came from the United States, Italy and Spain.

How the authors handled the data: Amplification with reference gene primers provided the estimates of nucleated cell counts. TCRdb keeps only in-frame clones here, not all; method: immunoSEQ multiplex PCR. V and J calls and clone size are copied from that table; D and trimming were computed from the DNA. The repertoire holds about 130,000 clones, about 80% seen once, with 3.8% in the top ten. Trimming took 4 bases from V and 12 from J, leaving 13 bases between them. The CDR3 is made up of 11 amino acids. CDR1 and CDR2 (germline): DFQATT, SNEGSKA (reference sequence). Specimen: peripheral blood. The TCR originated in a woman between 50 and 59 years old with acute or convalescent COVID-19. The chain is built from TRBV20-1 and TRBJ2-1, with D maybe TRBD2 (6 bases). The CDR3 protein is CSAKSPEGQFF. DNA for the CDR3: TGCAGTGCTAAAAGCCCGGAGGGGCAGTTCTTC.